The sequence of this TCR beta chain was determined in a study of CD8 T cells in ankylosing spondylitis. Regarding the study as a whole: Significantly higher representation of disease-linked clones was reported for matched ankylosing spondylitis synovial fluid. Disease-linked clones had a CD8+ phenotype and relatively low frequency in peripheral blood.

V shed 4 bases and J shed 11 bases, with 21 bases lying between them. Germline V gene lookup returns CDR1 SQVTM and CDR2 ANQGSEA. This CDR3 has 13 residues. As the method for making TCR beta libraries, quantitative 5'-RACE with molecular barcodes was used. MiXCR was run by TCRdb on the 5' RACE reads, yielding one entry per CDR3 protein. The sample records approximately 200,000 distinct CDR3 sequences, roughly 13% being singletons. This clonotype was seen repeatedly, ten times or more. The target antigen is unknown. The sample comprised blood, either unsorted or a sorted T cell fraction (not recorded which). This TCR came from a female donor with ankylosing spondylitis or in good health (not recorded which). The chain combines TRBV29-1 with TRBJ2-7; D call uncertain. This chain's CDR3 is CSVVIQVMGLKYF. The CDR3 nucleotides read TGCAGCGTTGTAATTCAAGTGATGGGGTTAAAGTACTTC.